The 10 T cell receptor beta chains below were found in one sample sequenced in a study of T cell responses to AZD1222 COVID-19 vaccine. Data came from immunoSEQ multiplex PCR; TCRdb stores just in-frame clones and leaves some out. Among approximately 61,000 clones listed, around 85% were seen once. The sequencing used peripheral blood, collected 28 days after the second AZD1222 dose. The source of these receptors is an adult who received the AZD1222 COVID-19 vaccine.

The rearrangement joins TRBV7-8 to TRBJ2-7; D is unresolved. CDR1 is SGHVS, CDR2 FQNEAQ, per germline. The CDR3 totals 12 residues. Deletions cut 2 bases from V and 2 bases from J, with 4 bases between. The CDR3 coding sequence is TGTGCCAGCAGCTTAACACCCTACGAGCAGTACTTC. Its protein product is CASSLTPYEQYF.

Here the CDR3 reads CASMSGTYQETQYF. In nucleotides, the CDR3 is TGTGCCAGCATGAGCGGGACGTACCAAGAGACCCAGTACTTC. V and J are TRBV2 and TRBJ2-5; 7 bases are a match to TRBD2. This CDR3 spans 14 amino acids. V lost 7 bases to trimming and J lost 0 bases; unmatched junction nucleotides: 5. The germline CDR1 and CDR2 sequences are SNHLY and FYNNEI.

This chain uses TRBV3-1 (or the pseudogene TRBV3-2) with TRBJ1-3; 9 nucleotides line up with TRBD1. This CDR3 has 15 amino acids. Trimming removed 3 bases from V and 4 bases from J; junction bases left unmatched: 4. Germline V lookup: CDR1 LGHDT, CDR2 YNNKEL (reference sequence). This chain's CDR3 is CASSQVQGAGNTIYF. CDR3 coding DNA: TGTGCCAGCAGCCAGGTACAGGGGGCCGGAAACACCATATATTTT.

V usage is TRBV6-2 or TRBV6-3 and J usage is TRBJ2-3, with D possibly matching TRBD2 (5 bases). The V gene's germline CDR1 is MNHEY and CDR2 SVGEGT. The CDR3 totals 16 residues. Trimming took 0 bases from V and 2 from J, leaving 12 bases between them. CDR3 nucleotides: TGTGCCAGCAGTTACTCGAGTGGGAGCAACACAGATACGCAGTATTTT. Translating gives CASSYSSGSNTDTQYF.

The V gene is TRBV6-5, the J gene TRBJ1-2; D unresolved. Per the germline V gene, CDR1 is MNHEY and CDR2 is SVGAGI. This CDR3 spans 13 amino acids. V was clipped by 5 bases and J by 4 bases, with 11 bases between them. CDR3 DNA sequence: TGTGCCAGCAGTCCGGACGGCACCTATGGCTACACCTTC. Its protein product is CASSPDGTYGYTF.

This clone was recorded only once. V gene TRBV28 combines with J gene TRBJ2-6; no definite D call. Germline loops: CDR1 MDHEN, CDR2 SYDVKM. V was pared by 1 base and J by 0 bases, with 4 bases between. The CDR3 runs to 15 residues. The CDR3 region is CASSLFGSGANVLTF. CDR3 coding DNA: TGTGCCAGCAGTTTATTTGGCTCTGGGGCCAACGTCCTGACTTTC.

This rearrangement joins TRBV7-3 to TRBJ2-1; no definite D call. V was pared by 3 bases and J by 5 bases, with 5 bases between. This CDR3 is built from 12 residues. Germline V lookup: CDR1 SGHTA, CDR2 FQGTGA. CDR3 sequence: CASSLLDNEQFF. The CDR3 DNA reads as TGTGCCAGCAGCTTGCTTGACAATGAGCAGTTCTTC.

The chain is built from TRBV30 and TRBJ2-7; TRBD2 agrees at 11 bases. Losses at the gene ends were 0 bases for V and 3 bases for J; bases not matched to a gene: 7. The CDR3 covers 16 residues. Germline V gives CDR1 GTSNPN, CDR2 SVGIG (reference sequence). The CDR3 bases are TGTGCCTGGAGTGTCCTTAATCTAGCGGGAGGCTACGAGCAGTACTTC. It yields the protein CAWSVLNLAGGYEQYF. The full variable domain, with the rest looked up from reference TRBV30 and TRBJ2-7, is SQTIHQWPATLVQPVGSPLSLECTVEGTSNPNLYWYRQAAGRGLQLLFYSVGIGQISSEVPQNLSASRPQDRQFILSSKKLLLSDSGFYLCAWSVLNLAGGYEQYFGPGTRLTVT.

This clone was counted a few times. This chain links TRBV7-9 with TRBJ2-2; D may match TRBD1 or TRBD2 (6 bases each). Germline lookup yields CDR1 SEHNR and CDR2 FQNEAQ (reference sequence). The V gene lost 4 bases and the J gene lost 1 base, with 19 bases spanning the gap. The CDR3 consists of 18 residues. This chain's CDR3 is CASSSGGLGHLNTGELFF. The CDR3 nucleotides read TGTGCCAGCAGCTCCGGGGGATTGGGACACTTGAACACCGGGGAGCTGTTTTTT. The full variable domain, rest sourced from reference TRBV7-9 and TRBJ2-2, is DTGVSQNPRHKITKRGQNVTFRCDPISEHNRLYWYRQTLGQGPEFLTYFQNEAQLEKSRLLSDRFSAERPKGSFSTLEIQRTEQGDSAMYLCASSSGGLGHLNTGELFFGEGSRLTVL.

The chain is built from TRBV29-1 and TRBJ1-2, with TRBD1 identical over 10 bases. CDR1 and CDR2 from the germline V gene are SQVTM and ANQGSEA. The CDR3 has 14 amino acids. Trimming removed 4 bases from V and 7 bases from J; junction bases left unmatched: 9. CDR3 sequence reads: CSVALTGGRGGYTF. As DNA, the CDR3 is TGCAGCGTTGCATTGACAGGGGGCAGGGGTGGCTACACCTTC.